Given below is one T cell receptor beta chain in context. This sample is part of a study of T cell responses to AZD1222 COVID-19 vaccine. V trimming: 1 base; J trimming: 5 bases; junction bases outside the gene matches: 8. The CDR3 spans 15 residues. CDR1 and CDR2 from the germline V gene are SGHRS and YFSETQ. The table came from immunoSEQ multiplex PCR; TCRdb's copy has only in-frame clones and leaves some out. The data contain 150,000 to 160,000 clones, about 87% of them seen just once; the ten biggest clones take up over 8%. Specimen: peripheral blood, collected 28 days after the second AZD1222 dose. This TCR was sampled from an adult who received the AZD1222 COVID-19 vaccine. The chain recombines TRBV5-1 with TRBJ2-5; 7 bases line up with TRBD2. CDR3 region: CASSLWAGAPETQYF. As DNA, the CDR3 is TGCGCCAGCAGCTTGTGGGCGGGAGCCCCCGAGACCCAGTACTTC.